This TCR beta chain is drawn from a study of CD8+CD57+ T cells in acquired aplastic anemia. Study in general: The mean DNA yield obtained from sorted CD4+ and CD8+ cells came to approximately 3 ug. Study findings and constraints: Roughly 31 CD8+ CDR3 sequences occurred in both the patients and the controls.

Sequencing involved patients with CD8+CD57+ cell expansion previously shown by flow cytometry. The germline V gene has CDR1 ENHRY and CDR2 SYGVKD. V lost 10 bases and J 1 base, leaving 12 bases between the germline ends. The CDR3 runs 13 residues. Genomic DNA served as template for TCR beta VDJ and CDR3 profiling. TCRdb itself ran the reads through MiXCR, one entry per CDR3 protein. The sample contains some 120,000 distinct CDR3 sequences, approximately 61% of which appear only once. Worth noting for this clonotype: Its antigen is not identified.

This chain links TRBV10-3 with TRBJ2-3; D remains ambiguous. The sample comprised sorted CD4+, CD8+, or CD8+CD57+ T cells (not recorded which) from PBMCs. The receptor was derived from a human donor with aplastic anemia. In nucleotides, the CDR3 is TGTGCCACAAACGGCGGAGGCACAGATACGCAGTATTTT. This translates into CATNGGGTDTQYF.